Presented here are 17 T cell receptor beta chains from one specimen sequenced in a study of cytomegalovirus exposure and HLA in healthy donors. 60 Vbeta and 13 Jbeta primers were used in PCR. The table came from immunoSEQ multiplex PCR; TCRdb's copy has only in-frame clones and leaves some out. The table lists about 120,000 clones, over 70% of them singletons. What was sequenced was PBMCs. The receptors were sampled from a female donor in good health and CMV-seropositive.

The chain uses TRBV5-4 and TRBJ2-7; a possible D gene is TRBD2 (5 bases). Between the trimmed V and J ends, which lost 3 bases and 2 bases, there was a span of 15 bases. This CDR3 comprises 15 residues. CDR1 SGHNT and CDR2 YYREEE come from the germline V gene (reference sequence). The CDR3 sequence is CASSSGSRSAYEQYF. In DNA, the CDR3 is TGTGCCAGCAGCTCGGGGAGCCGCTCGGCCTACGAGCAGTACTTC.

The chain couples TRBV29-1 to TRBJ2-3; 9 nucleotides line up with TRBD1. Germline CDR1 SQVTM, CDR2 ANQGSEA. The CDR3 sequence is 12 residues long. The V segment lost 6 bases and the J segment 5 bases; nucleotides outside the gene matches: 3. As DNA, the CDR3 is TGCAGCGTGGGACAGGGCAAAGATACGCAGTATTTT. Residues: CSVGQGKDTQYF.

V and J are TRBV5-1 and TRBJ2-2, with 10 positions matching TRBD2. CDR3 length: 15 amino acids. CDR1 is SGHRS, CDR2 YFSETQ, per germline. Trimming took 6 bases from V and 6 from J; bases not matched to a gene: 8. In DNA, the CDR3 is TGCGCCAGCAAAGTTTCTAGCGGGGGACCCGGGGAGCTGTTTTTT. Translation: CASKVSSGGPGELFF. Full variable domain (missing parts from reference TRBV5-1 and TRBJ2-2): KAGVTQTPRYLIKTRGQQVTLSCSPISGHRSVSWYQQTPGQGLQFLFEYFSETQRNKGNFPGRFSGRQFSNSRSEMNVSTLELGDSALYLCASKVSSGGPGELFFGEGSRLTVL.

This clone was seen a few times. The V gene is TRBV28, the J gene TRBJ1-2; D gene ambiguous. Germline V lookup: CDR1 MDHEN, CDR2 SYDVKM. The CDR3 totals 11 residues. V dropped 7 bases and J dropped 2 bases, with 5 bases sitting between them. The CDR3 nucleotides are TGTGCCAGCAACGAGAACTATGGCTACACCTTC. This translates into CASNENYGYTF.

This CDR3 is CSVADRGTEAFF. The DNA for the CDR3 is TGCAGCGTTGCCGACAGGGGCACTGAAGCTTTCTTT. The chain carries TRBV29-1 and TRBJ1-1, with TRBD1 matching 8 bases. Germline values: CDR1 SQVTM, CDR2 ANQGSEA. The length of the CDR3 is 12 residues. V lost 4 bases and J lost 4; bases outside the gene matches: 2.

The rearrangement uses TRBV14 and TRBJ1-1; D is unclear. The CDR3 loop spans 14 amino acids. The V gene's germline CDR1 is SGHDN and CDR2 FVKESK. The ends were cut back, 4 bases at V and 2 bases at J, with 11 bases in the middle. CDR3 in amino acids: CASSPRGGNTEAFF. CDR3 DNA: TGTGCCAGCAGCCCCCGAGGCGGTAACACTGAAGCTTTCTTT.

This rearrangement joins TRBV2 to TRBJ2-1; 14 nucleotides match TRBD2. V shed 6 bases and J 11 bases; nucleotides not matched to a gene: 6. Germline V gives CDR1 SNHLY, CDR2 FYNNEI. CDR3 length: 14 residues. The CDR3 is CASRPGLAGGKQFF. In DNA form, the CDR3 reads TGTGCCAGCAGGCCAGGACTAGCGGGGGGCAAGCAGTTCTTC. The variable domain in full, with the rest retrieved from reference TRBV2 and TRBJ2-1, is EPEVTQTPSHQVTQMGQEVILRCVPISNHLYFYWYRQILGQKVEFLVSFYNNEISEKSEIFDDQFSVERPDGSNFTLKIRSTKLEDSAMYFCASRPGLAGGKQFFGPGTRLTVL.

The chain is built from TRBV5-1 and TRBJ2-1; TRBD1 matches 9 bases. This CDR3 region has 12 residues. CDR1 is SGHRS and CDR2 is YFSETQ in the germline V gene. V shed 4 bases, J shed 12 bases, and the junction held 5 bases outside the gene matches. The CDR3 protein is CASSMDRGGQFF. CDR3 in DNA: TGCGCCAGCAGCATGGACAGGGGAGGGCAGTTCTTC.

The chain has TRBV5-4 and TRBJ1-5, with D uncertain. V was cut by 2 bases and J by 1 base, with 19 bases left in between. The length of the CDR3 is 18 residues. Germline V gene sequence: CDR1 SGHNT, CDR2 YYREEE (reference sequence). The CDR3 sequence is CASSFGLGGPQSNQPQHF. The CDR3 DNA is TGTGCCAGCAGCTTCGGTTTGGGAGGACCCCAAAGCAATCAGCCCCAGCATTTT.

The chain carries TRBV7-2 and TRBJ1-4; TRBD1 might be the D (5 bases). Germline CDR1 is SGHTA and CDR2 is FQGNSA. This CDR3 comprises 13 residues. V shed 5 bases and J shed 7 bases, with 11 bases lying between them. The CDR3 reads CASSPGGSEKLFF. In DNA form, the CDR3 reads TGTGCCAGCAGCCCGGGGGGTAGTGAAAAACTGTTTTTT.

The genes are TRBV28 and TRBJ1-5; D possibly corresponds to TRBD1 (5 bases). With 1 base removed from V and 7 bases from J, the gap between germline ends came to 14 bases. The CDR3 extends over 15 amino acids. Per germline, CDR1 MDHEN and CDR2 SYDVKM. The CDR3 sequence is CASSLSPTAGQPQHF. The DNA for the CDR3 is TGTGCCAGCAGTTTATCCCCGACAGCCGGGCAGCCCCAGCATTTT.

This sequence joins TRBV18 and TRBJ1-4; no reliable D call. The V end was cut by 2 bases, the J end by 8 bases, with 12 bases between. The length of the CDR3 is 14 residues. CDR1 KGHSH and CDR2 LQKENI come from the germline V gene. The CDR3 region is CASSPFNKLEKLFF. Here the CDR3 DNA reads TGTGCCAGCTCACCATTCAACAAATTGGAAAAACTGTTTTTT.

This clone was seen only once. The chain links TRBV5-6 to TRBJ1-1; D is undetermined. The V end lost 4 bases, the J end lost 8 bases, and 12 bases lay between the germline ends. Germline assignment: CDR1 SGHDT and CDR2 YYEEEE. The CDR3 contains 12 residues. As DNA, the CDR3 is TGTGCCAGCAGCCTACTAGAGACGGAAGCTTTCTTT. Protein sequence: CASSLLETEAFF. The complete variable domain, with remaining parts taken from reference TRBV5-6 and TRBJ1-1, reads DAGVTQSPTHLIKTRGQQVTLRCSPKSGHDTVSWYQQALGQGPQFIFQYYEEEERQRGNFPDRFSGHQFPNYSSELNVNALLLGDSALYLCASSLLETEAFFGQGTRLTVV.

The CDR3 protein is CASSPPGDQSSNNEQFF. The CDR3 DNA follows: TGTGCCAGCAGTCCCCCGGGGGATCAGAGTTCGAACAATGAGCAGTTCTTC. The genes are TRBV28 and TRBJ2-1; possibly TRBD2 for D (6 bases). The CDR3 runs 17 residues. Trimming removed 5 bases at V and 5 bases at J, with 22 bases between. Germline CDR1 is MDHEN and CDR2 is SYDVKM.

This chain joins TRBV5-4 and TRBJ2-5, with D possibly being TRBD1 (6 bases). This CDR3 spans 13 amino acids. CDR1 SGHNT and CDR2 YYREEE come from the germline V gene (reference sequence). Trimming took 2 bases from V and 5 from J, leaving 10 bases between them. The CDR3: CASSLQGSETQYF. DNA for the CDR3: TGTGCCAGCAGCTTACAGGGAAGCGAGACCCAGTACTTC.

The V and J genes are TRBV27 and TRBJ1-2, with TRBD1 matching over 10 bases. Unmatched junction bases numbered 4, after V lost 6 bases and J lost 3 bases. The CDR3 extends over 14 amino acids. In germline, CDR1 is MNHEY, CDR2 SMNVEV (reference sequence). This CDR3 is CASRQTGGDYGYTF. Here the CDR3 DNA reads TGTGCCAGCAGGCAGACAGGGGGCGACTATGGCTACACCTTC.

This chain links TRBV7-2 with TRBJ1-3; the D is unclear. The germline CDR1 and CDR2 sequences are SGHTA and FQGNSA. The CDR3 is 17 residues long. V lost 5 bases and J 0 bases, leaving 17 bases between the germline ends. This CDR3 is CASSPTRGALSGNTIYF. The DNA of the CDR3 is TGTGCCAGCAGCCCGACGCGGGGAGCTCTCTCTGGAAACACCATATATTTT. The full variable domain, in which reference TRBV7-2 and TRBJ1-3 provide the parts outside the CDR3, is GAGVSQSPSNKVTEKGKDVELRCDPISGHTALYWYRQSLGQGLEFLIYFQGNSAPDKSGLPSDRFSAERTGGSVSTLTIQRTQQEDSAVYLCASSPTRGALSGNTIYFGEGSWLTVV.